Below, one T cell receptor beta chain is given with its context. Germline assignment: CDR1 SEHNR and CDR2 FQNEAQ (reference sequence). With 4 bases clipped from V and 4 bases from J, the junction kept 8 bases outside the gene matches. CDR3 length: 17 amino acids. The method was immunoSEQ multiplex PCR; TCRdb's version includes in-frame clones alone and lacks a portion of them. The table lists approximately 500,000 clones, around nine tenths of them singletons. The treatment was: over 15 received Ad26.COV2.S at low or high dose, single or two shots; about 5 received placebo; per-sample allocation not given. Sampling occurred on day 63 after the first vaccine or placebo injection. Wuhan-strain SARS-CoV-2 spike was expressed by the Ad26 vector that made up the vaccine. The entry originates in a study of Ad26.COV2.S vaccination and SARS-CoV-2 variants.

The chain couples TRBV7-9 to TRBJ1-6; 9 bases are shared with TRBD1. The sequence was obtained from a person between 18 and 65 years old who received the Ad26.COV2.S COVID-19 vaccine or a placebo. The specimen comprised peripheral blood, sampled in a trial of Ad26.COV2.S vaccine versus placebo. CDR3 in DNA: TGTGCCAGCAGCTCACTAGGACAGGGGACGTATAATTCACCCCTCCACTTT. Translating it yields CASSSLGQGTYNSPLHF.